These 30 T cell receptor beta chains originate from one sample sequenced in a study of regulatory T cells in long-lasting Graves disease. The time point is: persistent/refractory GD, antithyroid drugs over 5 years with positive TRAb. TCR sequences were obtained from RNA taken from PBMCs. iRepertoire HTBI primers and Arm-PCR of CDR3 regions built TCR beta libraries. TCRdb recomputed calls from the multiplex PCR reads with MiXCR, one row per CDR3 protein. The data hold 300,000 to 500,000 distinct CDR3 sequences, with about 20% observed a single time. The sequencing here drew on peripheral blood mononuclear cells (PBMCs), taken when the disease was refractory, from a patient treated with antithyroid drugs. Source of these receptors: a female donor with Graves disease.

This clonotype was recorded at least ten times. The chain carries TRBV11-2 and TRBJ2-7; maybe TRBD2 (5 bases). CDR1 SGHAT and CDR2 FQNNGV come from the germline V gene. The CDR3 sequence is 14 residues long. The V end lost 5 bases, the J end lost 6 bases, and 17 bases lay between the germline ends. The CDR3 spells CASSPRALGVEQYF. As DNA, the CDR3 is TGTGCCAGCAGCCCCCGGGCCTTGGGAGTCGAGCAGTACTTC. Complete variable domain (other parts from reference TRBV11-2 and TRBJ2-7): EAGVAQSPRYKIIEKRQSVAFWCNPISGHATLYWYQQILGQGPKLLIQFQNNGVVDDSQLPKDRFSAERLKGVDSTLKIQPAKLEDSAVYLCASSPRALGVEQYFGPGTRLTVT.

This clonotype has at least ten counts. V gene TRBV2 combines with J gene TRBJ2-7; D not resolved. Germline V gene data show CDR1 as SNHLY and CDR2 as FYNNEI. V lost 6 bases, J lost 4 bases, and 10 bases lay in between. The length of the CDR3 is 12 residues. DNA of the CDR3: TGTGCCAGCAGAGCACAAACTTACGAGCAGTACTTC. Translating gives CASRAQTYEQYF.

This clonotype was seen repeatedly, ten times or more. The chain has TRBV28 and TRBJ2-7, with D possibly TRBD2 on 6 matching bases. Trimming stripped 10 bases from V and 2 bases from J, with 9 bases between. CDR1 is MDHEN, CDR2 SYDVKM, per germline. The CDR3 is made up of 11 amino acids. The CDR3 DNA reads TGTGCCACCGGGGGAACCTACGAGCAGTACTTC. Translating it yields CATGGTYEQYF. The variable domain in full, with the rest retrieved from reference TRBV28 and TRBJ2-7, is DVKVTQSSRYLVKRTGEKVFLECVQDMDHENMFWYRQDPGLGLRLIYFSYDVKMKEKGDIPEGYSVSREKKERFSLILESASTNQTSMYLCATGGTYEQYFGPGTRLTVT.

V gene TRBV4-1 combines with J gene TRBJ1-1, with 7 bases matching TRBD1. V was clipped by 1 base and J by 1 base; unmatched bases: 0. This CDR3 has 14 residues. Looked up from germline, CDR1 is MGHRA and CDR2 is YSYEKL. This chain's CDR3 is CASSQGDRNTEAFF. Written as DNA, the CDR3 is TGCGCCAGCAGCCAAGGGGACAGGAACACTGAAGCTTTCTTT.

This clonotype has just a few counts. The chain employs TRBV20-1 and TRBJ2-7; D is unclear. CDR1 DFQATT and CDR2 SNEGSKA come from the germline V gene (reference sequence). Trimming cost V 1 base and J 0 bases, with 7 bases left between them. CDR3 length: 13 residues. CDR3 region: CSARAANSYEQYF. CDR3 bases: TGCAGTGCTAGAGCAGCAAACTCCTACGAGCAGTACTTC.

The chain links TRBV11-2 to TRBJ2-1; the match to TRBD2 covers 8 bases. The CDR3 is 18 residues long. J lost 4 bases, V lost 5 bases, and 16 bases had no gene match. In germline, CDR1 is SGHAT, CDR2 FQNNGV. CDR3 nucleotides: TGTGCCAGCAGCCAAGGGGGGGCCGGGACTAGTCCTTACAATGAGCAGTTCTTC. Translated, it gives CASSQGGAGTSPYNEQFF.

There are many counts of this clonotype. V gene TRBV7-9 combines with J gene TRBJ2-5, with 10 bases lining up with TRBD2. CDR1 SEHNR and CDR2 FQNEAQ come from the germline V gene (reference sequence). V lost 1 base to trimming and J lost 5 bases; unmatched junction nucleotides: 10. CDR3 length: 17 residues. The CDR3: CASSLGPMLAGEETQYF. The CDR3 DNA is TGTGCCAGCAGCTTAGGTCCAATGCTAGCGGGAGAGGAGACCCAGTACTTC.

This clonotype was recorded at least ten times. The chain carries TRBV7-2 and TRBJ2-7, with D possibly being TRBD1 or TRBD2 (5 bases each). The CDR3 has 15 amino acids. The V end was cut by 5 bases, the J end by 7 bases, with 21 bases between. Germline CDR1 and CDR2: SGHTA and FQGNSA. CDR3 region: CASSLPPVGVSEQYF. CDR3 DNA: TGTGCCAGCAGCCTGCCCCCCGTGGGGGTGAGTGAGCAGTACTTC.

This clonotype was observed a handful of times. A junction end diverges from the germline sequence, so it may reflect a read error. This chain joins TRBV2 and TRBJ1-2; 11 bases line up with TRBD1. The CDR3 is made up of 14 amino acids. CDR1 is SNHLY and CDR2 is FYNNEI in the germline V gene. The CDR3 DNA reads as TGTGCCGGCAGCGGACAGGGGGCCGGCTATGGCTACACCTTC. Residues: CAGSGQGAGYGYTF.

This clonotype occurred many times. The genes are TRBV12-5 and TRBJ2-7; no clear D. Germline assignment: CDR1 LGHNT and CDR2 FRNRAP. V lost 3 bases and J lost 3, with 6 bases in between. This CDR3 has 12 amino acids. The CDR3 loop is CASGLRVYEQYF. The CDR3, as DNA: TGTGCTAGTGGTTTAAGAGTCTACGAGCAGTACTTC. Full variable domain (remainder filled in from reference TRBV12-5 and TRBJ2-7): DARVTQTPRHKVTEMGQEVTMRCQPILGHNTVFWYRQTMMQGLELLAYFRNRAPLDDSGMPKDRFSAEMPDATLATLKIQPSEPRDSAVYFCASGLRVYEQYFGPGTRLTVT.

About this clonotype: Just one base apart from a much larger clone, this may be a read error. J is TRBJ2-7 and V is TRBV11-2, with a weak D call TRBD1 (6 bases). Germline loops: CDR1 SGHAT, CDR2 FQNNGV. This CDR3 spans 15 amino acids. CDR3 bases: TGTGTCAGCAGCCAAGGACAGCCCAAAGACTACGAGCAGTACTTC. Residues: CVSSQGQPKDYEQYF.

This clonotype was counted ten times or more. This rearrangement joins TRBV2 to TRBJ2-5; unclear D gene. V lost 3 bases and J lost 0, with 8 bases in between. The CDR3 loop spans 14 amino acids. The germline V gene encodes CDR1 SNHLY and CDR2 FYNNEI. CDR3 region: CASSDLGYQETQYF. The CDR3 DNA reads TGTGCCAGCAGTGACTTAGGCTACCAAGAGACCCAGTACTTC.

This chain links TRBV30 with TRBJ2-2, with 11 bases lining up with TRBD2. The CDR3 runs to 16 residues. Germline lookup yields CDR1 GTSNPN and CDR2 SVGIG (reference sequence). Trimming cost V 1 base and J 6 bases; bases outside gene matches: 7. The CDR3 DNA is TGTGCCTGGAGTGCCGAACTAGCGGGAGTGGCCGGGGAGCTGTTTTTT. The encoded protein is CAWSAELAGVAGELFF. The full variable domain, in which reference TRBV30 and TRBJ2-2 provide the parts outside the CDR3, is SQTIHQWPATLVQPVGSPLSLECTVEGTSNPNLYWYRQAAGRGLQLLFYSVGIGQISSEVPQNLSASRPQDRQFILSSKKLLLSDSGFYLCAWSAELAGVAGELFFGEGSRLTVL.

This clonotype came up many times. This chain links TRBV7-8 with TRBJ1-4, with D possibly TRBD1 on 6 matching bases. Germline assignment: CDR1 SGHVS and CDR2 FQNEAQ. This CDR3 is 18 amino acids long. Trimming took 2 bases from V and 1 from J, leaving 17 bases between them. The CDR3 sequence: CASSLPDWRGQTNEKLFF. The CDR3, as DNA: TGTGCCAGCAGCTTACCGGACTGGCGGGGGCAAACTAATGAAAAACTGTTTTTT.

This clonotype was observed at least ten times. The CDR3 here is CASRVDRRDETQYF. The CDR3 DNA reads as TGTGCCAGCAGAGTGGACAGGAGGGACGAGACCCAGTACTTC. This chain connects TRBV5-4 to TRBJ2-5, with a tentative D call TRBD1 (7 bases). The V end was cut by 5 bases, the J end by 5 bases, with 16 bases between. The CDR3 length is 14 residues. From germline, CDR1 is SGHNT and CDR2 YYREEE (reference sequence).

The table lists this clonotype with many counts. V gene TRBV6-1 combines with J gene TRBJ1-5; D remains ambiguous. CDR1 and CDR2 (germline): MNHNS, SASEGT. Deletions cut 10 bases from V and 1 base from J, with 11 bases between. The CDR3 sequence is 13 residues long. The CDR3 spells CATWGGSNQPQHF. The CDR3 DNA reads TGTGCCACCTGGGGAGGAAGCAATCAGCCCCAGCATTTT.

This clonotype was recorded at least ten times. The J gene is TRBJ2-1, the V gene TRBV28; 10 bases are a match to TRBD2. The length of the CDR3 is 17 residues. Germline CDR1 and CDR2: MDHEN and SYDVKM. J lost 8 bases, V lost 3 bases, and 13 bases had no gene match. In nucleotides, the CDR3 is TGTGCCAGCAGTTTCTACCCTAGCGGGAGAGGGAAACATGAGCAGTTCTTC. Protein sequence: CASSFYPSGRGKHEQFF.

The chain combines TRBV5-1 with TRBJ1-4; D is possibly TRBD1 (6 bases). The CDR3 loop spans 13 amino acids. Germline-derived CDR1 and CDR2 are SGHRS and YFSETQ. V dropped 7 bases and J dropped 7 bases, with 14 bases sitting between them. This CDR3 is CASQRGGSEKLFF. The CDR3 nucleotides are TGCGCCAGCCAGCGGGGGGGCTCTGAAAAACTGTTTTTT.

This clonotype was picked up many times. The gene calls are TRBV6-1 and TRBJ1-6; 9 bases are shared with TRBD1. The germline CDR1 and CDR2 sequences are MNHNS and SASEGT. J was trimmed by 7 bases and V by 10 bases; bases with no gene match: 2. This CDR3 region has 12 residues. CDR3 sequence (DNA): TGTGCCACCGGACAGGGGAATTCACCCCTCCACTTT. This translates into CATGQGNSPLHF.

The rearrangement joins TRBV7-2 to TRBJ2-5, with 8 bases matching TRBD2. Germline loops: CDR1 SGHTA, CDR2 FQGNSA. The CDR3 sequence is 17 residues long. The V gene end was trimmed by 6 bases and the J gene end by 2 bases; junction bases not matched to a gene: 14. Here the CDR3 reads CASSRAVGGALQETQYF. CDR3 DNA: TGTGCCAGCAGTCGCGCCGTCGGGGGGGCCTTACAAGAGACCCAGTACTTC.

This clonotype showed up just a few times. The chain carries TRBV12-3 or TRBV12-4 and TRBJ2-1, with TRBD1 identical over 9 bases. Trimming at V came to 4 bases and at J to 4 bases, leaving 2 bases not matched to a gene. The CDR3 totals 14 residues. CDR3 region: CASSYGQGYNEQFF. DNA of the CDR3: TGTGCCAGCAGTTACGGACAGGGGTACAATGAGCAGTTCTTC.

This clonotype was observed at least ten times. V and J are TRBV12-3 or TRBV12-4 and TRBJ2-2; D is possibly TRBD1 (6 bases). Trimming shortened V by 2 bases and J by 3 bases, and 10 bases separated the two germline ends. This CDR3 comprises 15 residues. Here the CDR3 DNA reads TGTGCCAGCAGTTTATGGGGGCCGGACACCGGGGAGCTGTTTTTT. Its translation is CASSLWGPDTGELFF.

The chain recombines TRBV27 with TRBJ1-2; D is possibly TRBD1 (5 bases). Trimming stripped 6 bases from V and 8 bases from J, with 19 bases between. The CDR3 runs 14 residues. The germline V gene has CDR1 MNHEY and CDR2 SMNVEV (reference sequence). CDR3 loop: CASRPSSGSGGYTF. DNA for the CDR3: TGTGCCAGCAGACCCTCTTCAGGTTCAGGGGGCTACACCTTC.

This clonotype was recorded at least ten times. J is TRBJ1-1 and V is TRBV3-1; D might be TRBD1 (5 bases). Trimming shortened V by 6 bases and J by 0 bases, and 17 bases separated the two germline ends. CDR1 is LGHDT and CDR2 is YNNKEL in the germline V gene (reference sequence). The CDR3 totals 16 residues. The CDR3 nucleotides read TGTGCCAGCAGTTTAGGGGACCTAATAGTGAACACTGAAGCTTTCTTT. Amino acids: CASSLGDLIVNTEAFF.

This clonotype was seen at least ten times. This chain joins TRBV18 and TRBJ1-1; the D is unclear. Germline CDR1 is KGHSH and CDR2 is LQKENI. The CDR3 is 13 residues long. Trimming took 8 bases from V and 0 from J, leaving 10 bases between them. CDR3 DNA sequence: TGTGCCAGCAGTCCAAACCTGAACACTGAAGCTTTCTTT. This sequence encodes CASSPNLNTEAFF. Supplemented by reference TRBV18 and TRBJ1-1, the full variable domain reads NAGVMQNPRHLVRRRGQEARLRCSPMKGHSHVYWYRQLPEEGLKFMVYLQKENIIDESGMPKERFSAEFPKEGPSILRIQQVVRGDSAAYFCASSPNLNTEAFFGQGTRLTVV.

The table lists this clonotype with many counts. The CDR3 is CAAAGPRYEMNTEAFF. CDR3 DNA: TGTGCCGCCGCAGGCCCTCGGTATGAGATGAACACTGAAGCTTTCTTT. The rearrangement joins TRBV2 to TRBJ1-1; no reliable D call. Germline V lookup: CDR1 SNHLY, CDR2 FYNNEI. The CDR3 has 16 residues. Trimming pared 11 bases from V and 0 bases from J, leaving 22 bases between.

The rearrangement uses TRBV6-2 or TRBV6-3 and TRBJ2-7; unclear D gene. The germline V and J ends were trimmed by 2 bases and 0 bases, with 14 bases remaining between them. In germline, CDR1 is MNHEY, CDR2 SVGEGT. This CDR3 has 16 amino acids. CDR3 nucleotides: TGTGCCAGCAGTTACGTGGCTGGGTTGAGCTCCTACGAGCAGTACTTC. This gives the protein CASSYVAGLSSYEQYF.

Only a few counts were recorded for this clonotype. The chain has TRBV6-1 and TRBJ2-7, with D possibly called TRBD1 or TRBD2 (5 bases each). Germline V gene lookup returns CDR1 MNHNS and CDR2 SASEGT. The length of the CDR3 is 12 residues. V shed 10 bases and J shed 5 bases, with 15 bases lying between them. This CDR3 is CATGRGPHEQYF. The CDR3 bases are TGTGCCACTGGTCGGGGACCACACGAGCAGTACTTC.

This clonotype was found once. The V and J genes are TRBV7-9 and TRBJ1-4; D is perhaps TRBD1 (6 bases). The length of the CDR3 is 15 residues. Looked up from germline, CDR1 is SEHNR and CDR2 is FQNEAQ (reference sequence). Trimming stripped 2 bases from V and 11 bases from J, with 18 bases between. CDR3 in DNA: TGTGCCAGCAGCTTATCTGGCAGGGGTGTGGGGAAACTGTTTTTT. It is translated as CASSLSGRGVGKLFF.

V usage is TRBV19 and J usage is TRBJ1-1; D may be TRBD1 (6 bases). The CDR3 totals 15 residues. Trimming shortened V by 1 base and J by 1 base, and 10 bases separated the two germline ends. CDR1 LNHDA and CDR2 SQIVND come from the germline V gene (reference sequence). CDR3: CASSIGRGPNTEAFF. The CDR3 DNA reads TGTGCCAGTAGTATAGGGCGGGGGCCGAACACTGAAGCTTTCTTT.